The 3 T cell receptor beta chains listed next were all sequenced from one sample in a study of neoadjuvant anti-PD-1 for oral cavity cancer. The sample's time point: after neoadjuvant nivolumab, at surgical resection. Assay used: immunoSEQ multiplex PCR; TCRdb lists only in-frame clones, some missing. The top ten hold approximately 3% of the sample, which has 73,000 or so clones, roughly 85% seen once. Sequences were derived from PBMCs, sampled after nivolumab (anti-PD-1) treatment. These receptors all stem from a person aged 40 to 85 with oral cavity squamous cell carcinoma.

The chain recombines TRBV9 with TRBJ1-3; D uncertain. CDR1 is SGDLS, CDR2 YYNGEE, per germline. There are 15 residues in the CDR3. Trimming removed 4 bases from V and 4 bases from J, with 15 bases in between. CDR3 loop: CASSTAGPEGNTIYF. DNA of the CDR3: TGTGCCAGCAGCACAGCCGGGCCCGAGGGAAACACCATATATTTT.

This chain uses TRBV13 with TRBJ1-3; no firm D call. Germline-derived CDR1 and CDR2 are PRHDT and FYEKMQ (reference sequence). V shed 5 bases and J shed 3 bases, with 8 bases lying between them. There are 13 residues in the CDR3. CDR3 in DNA: TGTGCCAGCAGCCGGGGTCGTGGAAACACCATATATTTT. It encodes CASSRGRGNTIYF.

This sequence joins TRBV9 and TRBJ2-5; possibly TRBD1 for D (6 bases). CDR1 is SGDLS and CDR2 is YYNGEE in the germline V gene. This CDR3 comprises 14 residues. V was pared by 4 bases and J by 1 base, with 11 bases between. The chain's CDR3 is CASSLGHLQETQYF. The CDR3 nucleotides read TGTGCCAGCAGCCTGGGACACCTCCAAGAGACCCAGTACTTC.